The rows below give T cell receptor beta chains drawn from one sample of a study of cytomegalovirus exposure and HLA in healthy donors. Libraries were prepared by immunoSEQ multiplex PCR; TCRdb keeps only in-frame clonotypes and omits some of them. The sample yields roughly 150,000 clones, roughly three quarters seen once. Sequencing used PBMCs. The receptors stem from a male donor in good health and CMV-seronegative. Each CDR3 is given with its conserved first and last residue. Fields, in order: J gene, V gene, clone size, D gene, CDR3 DNA, CDR3 protein. The D gene is left open where the match is weak. Some rows mark clone size as missing; the rest say once, few, many or name a class of expanded clone.

>TRBJ2-1|TRBV7-2|NA|NA
TGTGCCAGCGGTGAAAAGCGGAGTGACAATGAGCAGTTCTTC
CASGEKRSDNEQFF
>TRBJ2-1|TRBV4-1|NA|TRBD1
TGCGCCAGCAGCCAGGGGACAGGGGGGCATGAGCAGTTCTTC
CASSQGTGGHEQFF
>TRBJ2-1|TRBV2|NA|TRBD2
TGTGCCAGCAGTGATGTTTCTAGCGGGACCGGCCAGGAGTTCTTC
CASSDVSSGTGQEFF
>TRBJ2-7|TRBV5-4|NA|NA
TGTGCCAGCAGCTCCCTCACCCCAGGGGAAGAGCAGTACTTC
CASSSLTPGEEQYF
>TRBJ1-2|TRBV5-4|NA|TRBD1
TGTGCCAGCAGATGGGGACAGGGGCTGTATGGCTACACCTTC
CASRWGQGLYGYTF
>TRBJ1-1|TRBV6-6|NA|NA
TGTGCCAGCAGTTACTCCCAGGGGCGCTACACTGAAGCTTTCTTT
CASSYSQGRYTEAFF
>TRBJ1-3|TRBV6-5|NA|NA
TGTGCCAGCAGTTACTCAGCGTATAGGATAAACACCATATATTTT
CASSYSAYRINTIYF
>TRBJ2-6|TRBV7-9|once|NA
TGTTCCAGCAGCGCGCTCTCTGGGGCCAACGTCCTGACTTTC
CSSSALSGANVLTF
>TRBJ1-2|TRBV6-5|NA|NA
TGTGCCAGCAGTTCCCCCAATGACTATGGCTACACCTTC
CASSSPNDYGYTF
>TRBJ2-2|TRBV6-4|few|TRBD2
TGTGCCAGCGCGAAGGAGACGGGGGGATCCGGGGAGCTGTTTTTT
CASAKETGGSGELFF
>TRBJ2-7|TRBV15|NA|NA
TGTGCCACCAGCAGAGATCAGGGTCGCCACGAGCAGTACTTC
CATSRDQGRHEQYF
>TRBJ1-2|TRBV2|NA|NA
TGTGCCAGCAGCTACTACAGGGAAGGCTACACCTTC
CASSYYREGYTF
>TRBJ1-2|TRBV5-1|NA|TRBD1
TGCGCCAGCAGCCGTGACAGGGGCTCAAACTATGGCTACACCTTC
CASSRDRGSNYGYTF
>TRBJ2-1|TRBV4-3|few|TRBD2
TGCGCCAGCAGCCAGGGACTAGCGGGAGGCGGGCAGTTCTTC
CASSQGLAGGGQFF
>TRBJ2-5|TRBV2|NA|NA
TGTGCCAGCAGTGCCTCGGAGACCCAGTACTTC
CASSASETQYF
>TRBJ2-5|TRBV6-8|NA|NA
TGTGCCAGCACCCCAACGGCGGGCCCCGGGACCCAGTACTTC
CASTPTAGPGTQYF
>TRBJ2-3|TRBV7-2|NA|NA
TGTGCCAGCAGCTCTAGAAGTGGGAGGGGGTACACAGATACGCAGTATTTT
CASSSRSGRGYTDTQYF
>TRBJ2-7|TRBV7-2|once|NA
TGTGCCAGCAGCTTGGGCAGAGCCTACGAGCAGTACTTC
CASSLGRAYEQYF
>TRBJ1-1|TRBV5-6|NA|NA
TGTGCCAGCAGCTTTGGGGCCTGGAACACTGAAGCTTTCTTT
CASSFGAWNTEAFF
>TRBJ2-7|TRBV6-5|few|NA
TGTGCCAGCAGCCAGGGGTCCTACGAGCAGTACTTC
CASSQGSYEQYF
>TRBJ1-5|TRBV4-3|NA|NA
TGCGCCAGCAGCCTGGAGCGGGATCAGCCCCAGCATTTT
CASSLERDQPQHF
>TRBJ1-6|TRBV5-6|NA|TRBD1
TGTGCCAGCAGCCGGGGACAGACGGATTCACCCCTCCACTTT
CASSRGQTDSPLHF
>TRBJ2-4|TRBV5-4|NA|TRBD1
TGTGCCAGCAGCCAGGACCCCGGGACAGCCCAAAACATTCAGTACTTC
CASSQDPGTAQNIQYF
>TRBJ2-3|TRBV2|NA|TRBD2
TGTGCCAGGGGACTAGCGGGGGGTGCTGATACGCAGTATTTT
CARGLAGGADTQYF
>TRBJ1-1|TRBV28|NA|NA
TGTGCCAGCCGCCCACAGATTTCGAACACTGAAGCTTTCTTT
CASRPQISNTEAFF
>TRBJ1-6|TRBV14|NA|TRBD1
TGTGCCAGCAGCCGAGAGGGGGCTAGAGATTCACCCCTCCACTTT
CASSREGARDSPLHF
>TRBJ1-1|TRBV25-1|NA|TRBD1
TGTGCCAGCAGAGGACAGGGGAGCACTGAAGCTTTCTTT
CASRGQGSTEAFF
>TRBJ1-5|TRBV19|NA|TRBD1
TGTGCCAGTAGTTGGGACAGGGTTAGCAATCAGCCCCAGCATTTT
CASSWDRVSNQPQHF
>TRBJ1-4|TRBV5-3|NA|NA
TGTGCCAGAAGCCCGAATCTGGGGGGAGGATGTTGTGAAAAACTGTTTTTT
CARSPNLGGGCCEKLFF
>TRBJ2-1|TRBV5-5|few|NA
TGTGCCAGCAGCTTGGCCGGCGCCCTAGATTGGAATGAGCAGTTCTTC
CASSLAGALDWNEQFF
>TRBJ2-7|TRBV30|NA|TRBD2
TGTGCCTGGAGTGTGGGCGGGAGGTCCGAGCAGTACTTC
CAWSVGGRSEQYF
>TRBJ2-3|TRBV28|few|NA
TGTGCCAGCAGTTTTTTCGCCTGGAGTGGAGCGCAGTATTTT
CASSFFAWSGAQYF
>TRBJ1-1|TRBV7-9|few|NA
TGTGCCAGCAGCTCCGCCGGGAACACTGAAGCTTTCTTT
CASSSAGNTEAFF
>TRBJ2-1|TRBV2|once|TRBD2
TGTGCCAGCAGTCTAACTAGCGGGTACAATGAGCAGTTCTTC
CASSLTSGYNEQFF
>TRBJ2-7|TRBV5-1|NA|NA
TGCGCCAGCAGCTTGGGCGGGGGCAGCTACGAGCAGTACTTC
CASSLGGGSYEQYF
>TRBJ1-2|TRBV21-1|NA|NA
TGTGCCAGCAGCAGACAGGGGGGTTCTAACTATGGCTACACCTTC
CASSRQGGSNYGYTF
>TRBJ2-7|TRBV19|NA|TRBD2
TGTGCCAGTAGTATTTGGCTAGCGGGCTCCTACGAGCAGTACTTC
CASSIWLAGSYEQYF
>TRBJ2-5|TRBV28|NA|NA
TGTGCCAGCCCCGCGGGGAAAGGAGACCAAGAGACCCAGTACTTC
CASPAGKGDQETQYF
>TRBJ2-7|TRBV4-2|few|NA
TGTGCCAGCAGCCAAGACCGGACGGGGGGCTTCTACGAGCAGTACTTC
CASSQDRTGGFYEQYF
>TRBJ2-7|TRBV19|NA|NA
TGTGCCAGTAGTGTCGGACAGTACGAGCAGTACTTC
CASSVGQYEQYF
>TRBJ1-6|TRBV5-6|NA|TRBD1
TGTGCCAGCAGCTTGGTGTACGGGACAGGGAGTTCACCCCTCCACTTT
CASSLVYGTGSSPLHF